This T cell receptor (beta chain) was recorded in a study of control samples from healthy donors and cancer patients. Trimming left V 5 bases short and J 5 bases short, with 18 bases between. Germline V gene lookup returns CDR1 SEHNR and CDR2 FQNEAQ (reference sequence). The CDR3 runs 15 residues. Profiled with immunoSEQ multiplex PCR; TCRdb holds only in-frame clones, not every one. The sample has 150,000 to 200,000 clones; 85% to 90% are singletons. The gene calls are TRBV7-9 and TRBJ2-5; D gene unclear. This receptor was identified in a man aged 25 to 40 in good health. The source material was blood. CDR3 in amino acids: CASSLGAMGWETQYF. CDR3 DNA: TGTGCCAGCAGCCTAGGCGCCATGGGGTGGGAGACCCAGTACTTC.